A single sample gave rise to the 21 T cell receptor beta chains below, sequenced in a study of blood T cell repertoires in COVID-19. Produced via immunoSEQ multiplex PCR; TCRdb's table is partial and in-frame only. Of 150,000 to 180,000 clones listed, roughly 80% are singletons. Sequencing input: peripheral blood. These receptors were collected from a woman aged 55-75 years with COVID-19, enrolled during active disease.

V is TRBV29-1 and J is TRBJ1-3, with D unresolved. The germline V gene has CDR1 SQVTM and CDR2 ANQGSEA. The CDR3 length is 14 residues. V lost 2 bases and J 4 bases, leaving 12 bases between the germline ends. DNA for the CDR3: TGCAGCGTTGAACAAGGGTTAGCGGGAAACACCATATATTTT. This encodes CSVEQGLAGNTIYF.

The chain is built from TRBV5-1 and TRBJ2-6; no reliable D call. V lost 0 bases to trimming and J lost 3 bases, with 4 bases between them. Germline V gene data show CDR1 as SGHRS and CDR2 as YFSETQ. The CDR3 runs to 14 residues. CDR3 region: CASSLAVGANVLTF. CDR3 sequence (DNA): TGCGCCAGCAGCTTGGCGGTTGGGGCCAACGTCCTGACTTTC.

The rearrangement uses TRBV11-1 and TRBJ1-1; 9 bases line up with TRBD1. Germline V gene data show CDR1 as SGHAT and CDR2 as FQDESV (reference sequence). The CDR3 spans 13 residues. The V and J ends lost 4 bases and 8 bases, in that order; junction bases with no gene match: 5. CDR3 sequence reads: CASSYRQGGEAFF. The CDR3 nucleotides read TGTGCCAGCAGCTACAGACAGGGGGGCGAAGCTTTCTTT.

V usage is TRBV5-8 and J usage is TRBJ1-1, with 9 bases that match TRBD1. This CDR3 has 16 amino acids. The V gene's germline CDR1 is SGHTS and CDR2 YDEGEE. V shed 2 bases, J shed 5 bases, and the junction held 10 bases outside the gene matches. The CDR3 reads CASSFETGGSKTEAFF. Written as DNA, the CDR3 is TGTGCCAGCAGCTTCGAGACAGGGGGATCGAAGACTGAAGCTTTCTTT.

The chain joins TRBV1 to TRBJ2-1; TRBD2 was called by the table and not checked on the DNA. TRBV1 is designated a pseudogene. The CDR3 totals 13 residues. The CDR3 loop is CTSSQAIDNEQFF. In DNA form, the CDR3 reads TGCACCAGCAGCCAAGCCATAGACAATGAGCAGTTCTTC.

This chain links TRBV11-1 with TRBJ2-2; 8 bases are a match to TRBD2. V was clipped by 5 bases and J by 1 base; unmatched bases: 6. The CDR3 loop spans 16 amino acids. Per the germline V gene, CDR1 is SGHAT and CDR2 is FQDESV (reference sequence). The CDR3 reads CASSPREGLNTGELFF. In DNA form, the CDR3 reads TGTGCCAGCAGCCCCCGGGAGGGGCTGAACACCGGGGAGCTGTTTTTT.

The V and J genes are TRBV7-9 and TRBJ2-5, with 10 bases that match TRBD2. The V gene end was trimmed by 1 base and the J gene end by 5 bases; junction bases not matched to a gene: 4. The length of the CDR3 is 15 residues. CDR1 and CDR2 (germline): SEHNR, FQNEAQ (reference sequence). The CDR3: CASSLEREGGETQYF. The CDR3 DNA reads as TGTGCCAGCAGCTTAGAGCGGGAGGGAGGGGAGACCCAGTACTTC.

The V and J genes are TRBV3-1 (or the pseudogene TRBV3-2) and TRBJ1-1, with TRBD1 as a possible D gene (5 bases). The V end was cut by 4 bases, the J end by 11 bases, with 17 bases between. Germline V gene sequence: CDR1 LGHDT, CDR2 YNNKEL (reference sequence). The CDR3 has 13 residues. Here the CDR3 reads CASSLNSGGVAFF. The CDR3 DNA follows: TGTGCCAGCAGCCTCAACAGCGGGGGGGTGGCTTTCTTT.

The sample holds one count of this clone. CDR3 loop: CASSLGTGRSSPLHF. The CDR3 DNA sequence: TGTGCCAGCAGCTTAGGGACAGGGCGGAGTTCACCCCTCCACTTT. The genes are TRBV7-3 and TRBJ1-6, with 9 bases lining up with TRBD1. The CDR3 has 15 residues. Trimming removed 2 bases from V and 9 bases from J; junction bases left unmatched: 5. The V gene's germline CDR1 is SGHTA and CDR2 FQGTGA.

The chain carries TRBV18 and TRBJ2-7; 9 bases are a match to TRBD1. The CDR3 has 14 amino acids. The germline V gene has CDR1 KGHSH and CDR2 LQKENI. V lost 3 bases and J lost 2; bases outside the gene matches: 2. The CDR3, as DNA: TGTGCCAGCTCACCCCGACAGGGGGCCTACGAGCAGTACTTC. Translated: CASSPRQGAYEQYF.

This rearrangement joins TRBV6-5 to TRBJ1-2, with unresolved D. The germline V gene has CDR1 MNHEY and CDR2 SVGAGI. The CDR3 consists of 14 residues. V lost 0 bases, J lost 8 bases, and 13 bases lay in between. The CDR3 DNA sequence: TGTGCCAGCAGTTACTCTGACCGGTACGGGGGCTACACCTTC. It codes for CASSYSDRYGGYTF.

This clone is a singleton in its sample. V usage is TRBV6-5 and J usage is TRBJ1-3; 8 positions agree with TRBD1. V lost 7 bases to trimming and J lost 2 bases; unmatched junction nucleotides: 4. Germline CDR1 and CDR2: MNHEY and SVGAGI. CDR3 length equals 14 residues. The CDR3 DNA is TGTGCCAGCAACGGACAGGGCCCTGGAAACACCATATATTTT. The encoded protein is CASNGQGPGNTIYF.

This sequence joins TRBV11-3 and TRBJ1-6; D is unresolved. Per the germline V gene, CDR1 is SGHNT and CDR2 is YENEEA. The V gene lost 1 base and the J gene lost 7 bases, with 5 bases spanning the gap. CDR3 length: 13 residues. The CDR3 nucleotides read TGTGCCAGCAGCTTAGGGCTCAATTCACCCCTCCACTTT. Translation gives CASSLGLNSPLHF.

V is TRBV20-1 and J is TRBJ1-4, with D possibly being TRBD1 (6 bases). The germline CDR1 and CDR2 sequences are DFQATT and SNEGSKA (reference sequence). V was cut by 3 bases and J by 5 bases, with 13 bases left in between. This CDR3 contains 14 residues. CDR3 protein: CSASRQALNEKLFF. The CDR3 DNA reads as TGCAGTGCTAGTAGACAGGCCCTAAATGAAAAACTGTTTTTT.

This clone was seen more than once but under ten times. This chain links TRBV18 with TRBJ1-3; 8 bases match TRBD1. CDR1 is KGHSH, CDR2 LQKENI, per germline. V shed 4 bases and J 4 bases; nucleotides not matched to a gene: 9. The CDR3 extends over 16 amino acids. CDR3 amino acids: CASSLWTGSGGNTIYF. In DNA form, the CDR3 reads TGTGCCAGCTCACTCTGGACAGGGTCGGGAGGAAACACCATATATTTT.

The V and J genes are TRBV27 and TRBJ2-1, with TRBD2 identical over 12 bases. The trim removed 6 bases at V and 6 bases at J, leaving 15 bases unmatched. CDR3 length: 18 residues. Per the germline V gene, CDR1 is MNHEY and CDR2 is SMNVEV (reference sequence). The CDR3 DNA sequence: TGTGCCAGCAGCCTCCGGGACATAGGACTAGCGGGGTTCAATGAGCAGTTCTTC. Translated: CASSLRDIGLAGFNEQFF.

The V gene is TRBV9, the J gene TRBJ1-1, with D possibly matching TRBD1 (5 bases). V was clipped by 5 bases and J by 1 base, with 9 bases between them. Germline V lookup: CDR1 SGDLS, CDR2 YYNGEE. This CDR3 is 13 amino acids long. For the CDR3, the DNA is TGTGCCAGCAGTAGGACACCGAACACTGAAGCTTTCTTT. Translating it yields CASSRTPNTEAFF.

This clone is a singleton in its sample. The chain couples TRBV19 to TRBJ1-6; the match to TRBD1 covers 8 bases. The CDR3 loop spans 17 amino acids. CDR1 is LNHDA, CDR2 SQIVND, per germline (reference sequence). The V segment lost 6 bases and the J segment 8 bases; nucleotides outside the gene matches: 15. The CDR3 DNA reads TGTGCCAGTAGCCTCGGGAGGCGACAGGGGAGTTATTCACCCCTCCACTTT. It specifies CASSLGRRQGSYSPLHF.

J is TRBJ2-5 and V is TRBV7-2, with 10 bases identical to TRBD2. This CDR3 comprises 15 residues. Germline loops: CDR1 SGHTA, CDR2 FQGNSA. V dropped 6 bases and J dropped 5; count of bases not matched to a gene: 9. In DNA, the CDR3 is TGTGCCAGCAGTATCCTAGCGGGAGCATGGGAGACCCAGTACTTC. This sequence encodes CASSILAGAWETQYF.

The genes are TRBV30 and TRBJ1-4; TRBD1 matches at 8 bases. Germline lookup yields CDR1 GTSNPN and CDR2 SVGIG (reference sequence). The CDR3 consists of 18 residues. V gave up 0 bases and J gave up 0 bases; unmatched junction bases: 9. The CDR3 reads CAWSVPQGATTTNEKLFF. The CDR3 DNA reads TGTGCCTGGAGTGTACCTCAGGGGGCTACGACAACTAATGAAAAACTGTTTTTT. Based on the CDR3 plus reference TRBV30 and TRBJ1-4, the full variable domain is SQTIHQWPATLVQPVGSPLSLECTVEGTSNPNLYWYRQAAGRGLQLLFYSVGIGQISSEVPQNLSASRPQDRQFILSSKKLLLSDSGFYLCAWSVPQGATTTNEKLFFGSGTQLSVL.

The V call is TRBV27, the J call TRBJ2-4; D uncertain. The V gene's germline CDR1 is MNHEY and CDR2 SMNVEV (reference sequence). The CDR3 is 12 residues long. Trimming took 5 bases from V and 2 from J, leaving 4 bases between them. CDR3 in amino acids: CASSHSKNIQYF. DNA of the CDR3: TGTGCCAGCAGTCACTCCAAAAACATTCAGTACTTC.